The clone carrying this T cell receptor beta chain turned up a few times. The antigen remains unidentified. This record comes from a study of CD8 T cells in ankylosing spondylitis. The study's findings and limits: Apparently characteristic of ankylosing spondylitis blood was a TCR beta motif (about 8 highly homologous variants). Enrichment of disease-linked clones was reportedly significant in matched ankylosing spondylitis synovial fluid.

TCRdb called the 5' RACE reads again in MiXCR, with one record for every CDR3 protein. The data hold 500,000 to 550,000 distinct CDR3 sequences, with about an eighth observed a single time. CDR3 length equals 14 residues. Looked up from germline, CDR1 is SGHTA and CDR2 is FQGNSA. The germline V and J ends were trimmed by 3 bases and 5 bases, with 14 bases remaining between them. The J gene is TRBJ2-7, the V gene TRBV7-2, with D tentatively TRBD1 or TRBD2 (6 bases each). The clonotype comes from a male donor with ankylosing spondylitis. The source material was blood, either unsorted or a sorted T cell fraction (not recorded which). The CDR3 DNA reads TGTGCCAGCAGCTTGGGGGGCGCGATCCACGAGCAGTACTTC. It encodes CASSLGGAIHEQYF.